This T cell receptor (beta chain) was captured in a study of regulatory T cells in long-lasting Graves disease. CDR3 length: 15 residues. With V trimmed by 10 bases and J by 4 bases, 8 bases remained unmatched. Germline CDR1 and CDR2: ENHRY and SYGVKD. Sample time point: newly diagnosed GD, antithyroid drugs for less than 3 months. Researchers made the TCR library from RNA that was extracted from PBMCs. HTBI primers from iRepertoire and Arm-PCR of CDR3 regions yielded the TCR beta libraries. Via MiXCR, TCRdb re-called the multiplex PCR reads, giving one row per CDR3 protein. The sample includes around 250,000 distinct CDR3 sequences, just over 20% of them seen just once. This clonotype appeared many times.

The clonotype originates from a female donor with Graves disease. The chain joins TRBV10-3 to TRBJ2-1, with TRBD2 matching over 12 bases. The specimen comprised peripheral blood mononuclear cells (PBMCs), sampled at new diagnosis, from a patient treated with antithyroid drugs. The CDR3 loop reads CASRGLAGTYNEQFF. In DNA form, the CDR3 reads TGTGCCAGTAGAGGACTAGCGGGGACTTACAATGAGCAGTTCTTC.